This paragraph reports one TCR beta chain. Its antigen is not known. Sequenced by immunoSEQ multiplex PCR; TCRdb stores in-frame clones only, minus some. The top ten clones hold about 3% of a sample with roughly 40,000 clones, around two thirds of them seen once. Brentuximab vedotin exposure varied among the patients, all of whom had relapsed after autologous stem cell transplantation. This record comes from a study of PD-1 blockade in classical Hodgkin lymphoma. Study-level findings and limits: Patients excluded were those beginning nivolumab under 1 year after ASCT. Newly diagnosed patients reportedly had lower baseline TCR diversity than healthy donors.

V lost 0 bases, J lost 6 bases, and 3 bases stayed unmatched. The CDR3 extends over 15 amino acids. From germline, CDR1 is SGHTA and CDR2 FQGNSA. Sequencing was performed on peripheral blood mononuclear cells (PBMCs), taken at baseline. The sequence was collected from a human donor with classical Hodgkin lymphoma. The V call is TRBV7-2, the J call TRBJ2-1, with TRBD2 matching over 9 bases. In nucleotides, the CDR3 is TGTGCCAGCAGCTTAGCTGCGGGAGGGTCCAATGAGCAGTTCTTC. It yields the protein CASSLAAGGSNEQFF.